This is a list of T cell receptor beta chains from one sample in a study of blood T cells in healthy people across ages. MiXCR, applied by TCRdb to the 5' RACE reads, yields one record per CDR3 protein. The sample has fewer than 750,000 distinct CDR3 sequences; roughly 43% are singletons. The material sequenced was blood. These TCRs come from a man aged 80 or over in good health. CDR3s include the opening cysteine and the closing phenylalanine or tryptophan. A D gene is named only where the DNA matches it firmly. For some rows the clone size is stated as once, few or many, or as a class when expanded; others skip it.

cdr3_length	j_call	clone_size	d_call	v_call	cdr3_nt	cdr3_aa
20	TRBJ2-1	NA	TRBD2	TRBV4-2	TGTGCCAGCAGCCAAGATCTCACGACTAGCGGGTTGCCCCGTTACAATGAGCAGTTCTTC	CASSQDLTTSGLPRYNEQFF
13	TRBJ2-1	few	NA	TRBV20-1	TGCAGTGCCGTGTCGGGGACTTGGGATGAGCAGTTCTTC	CSAVSGTWDEQFF
18	TRBJ2-2	NA	TRBD2	TRBV6-5	TGTGCCAGCAGTCACGCAGGGGGACTAGCGGACATCACCGGGGAGCTGTTTTTT	CASSHAGGLADITGELFF
15	TRBJ2-7	NA	TRBD2	TRBV12-3/TRBV12-4	TGTGCCAGCAGTAGACTAGCGGGGGCGGTCTACGAGCAGTACTTC	CASSRLAGAVYEQYF
13	TRBJ1-2	NA	NA	TRBV20-1	TGCAGTGCTAGAACGACGGGAAACTATGGCTACACCTTC	CSARTTGNYGYTF
15	TRBJ2-6	NA	NA	TRBV6-1	TGTGCCAGTATTACATGGAGCTCTGGGGCCAACGTCCTGACTTTC	CASITWSSGANVLTF
13	TRBJ1-1	NA	NA	TRBV4-3	TGCGCCAGCAGCCCGGACAGTGACACTGAAGCTTTCTTT	CASSPDSDTEAFF
15	TRBJ2-3	NA	NA	TRBV20-1	TGCAGTGCTAGTAAAGGTCCCGGAGGAGGTATTGCGCAGTATTTT	CSASKGPGGGIAQYF
15	TRBJ1-4	NA	NA	TRBV5-1	TGCGCCAGCAGCTTGGCCGGGACGGGCGGAGGAAAACTGTTTTTT	CASSLAGTGGGKLFF
13	TRBJ2-2	NA	TRBD2	TRBV20-1	TGCAGTGCTAAAGCTAGCGGCACCGGGGAGCTGTTTTTT	CSAKASGTGELFF
15	TRBJ2-1	few	TRBD2	TRBV9	TGTGCCAGCAGCGCGCTAGCGGGGCTTGACAATGAGCAGTTCTTC	CASSALAGLDNEQFF
11	TRBJ1-1	few	NA	TRBV11-1	TGTGCCAGCAGCACAGGGTTCAGGGCTTTCTTT	CASSTGFRAFF
15	TRBJ2-5	NA	NA	TRBV5-1	TGCGCCAGCAGCTTGGAACAGCTGGCCTACAATGAGCAGTACTTC	CASSLEQLAYNEQYF
13	TRBJ1-5	NA	NA	TRBV12-5	TGTGCTAGTGGTTTTTATGGGGCCCAACCCCAGCATTTT	CASGFYGAQPQHF
18	TRBJ1-3	NA	TRBD1	TRBV4-3	TGCGCCAGCAGCCAAACCCGGACAGGGCCGCTCTCTGGAAACACCATATATTTT	CASSQTRTGPLSGNTIYF
12	TRBJ2-7	NA	NA	TRBV11-2	TGTGCCAGCAGCCAACAGCGGACAGAGCAGTACTTC	CASSQQRTEQYF
14	TRBJ1-2	NA	TRBD1	TRBV28	TGTGCCAGCAGCTCCAGGGCAGGGGGCTATGGCTACACCTTC	CASSSRAGGYGYTF
16	TRBJ1-5	few	NA	TRBV4-1	TGCGCCAGCAGCCCGGCGACGGGACGACCGAATCAGCCCCAGCATTTT	CASSPATGRPNQPQHF
15	TRBJ1-2	NA	TRBD1	TRBV3-1	TGTGCCAGCAGCCAACAAAGTACAGGGGCGTATGGCTACACCTTC	CASSQQSTGAYGYTF
14	TRBJ1-2	many	TRBD1	TRBV6-5	TGTGCCAGCAGTTATGGGACAGGGGACTATGGCTACACCTTC	CASSYGTGDYGYTF